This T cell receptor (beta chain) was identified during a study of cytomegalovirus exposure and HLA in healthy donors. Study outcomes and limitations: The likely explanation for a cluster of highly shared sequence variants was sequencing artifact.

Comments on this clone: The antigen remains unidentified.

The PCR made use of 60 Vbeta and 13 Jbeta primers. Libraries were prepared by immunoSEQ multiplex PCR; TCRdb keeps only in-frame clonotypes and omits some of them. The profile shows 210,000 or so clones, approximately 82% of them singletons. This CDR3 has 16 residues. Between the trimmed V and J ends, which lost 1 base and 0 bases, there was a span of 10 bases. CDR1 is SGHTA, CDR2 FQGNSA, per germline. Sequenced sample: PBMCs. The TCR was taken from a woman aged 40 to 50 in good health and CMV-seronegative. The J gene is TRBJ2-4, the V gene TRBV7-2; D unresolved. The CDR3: CASSLGQAQAKNIQYF. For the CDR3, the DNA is TGTGCCAGCAGCTTAGGGCAGGCCCAAGCCAAAAACATTCAGTACTTC.